The 22 T cell receptor beta chains below were found in one sample sequenced in a study of tumor and adjacent non-tumor tissue in lung cancer. No cell sorting was done before RNA was extracted from the tissue. A modified ARM-PCR protocol with three rounds of nested PCR amplified TCRbeta. TCRdb independently ran MiXCR on the multiplex PCR reads; one entry per CDR3 protein. The table lists 200,000 to 250,000 distinct CDR3 sequences, 60% to 75% of them singletons. Sample: lung tumor tissue. The receptors were gathered from a man between 60 and 75 years old with non-small cell lung cancer.

Comments on this clonotype: A much larger clone lies one base from this, so it may be a read error. The J gene is TRBJ1-2, the V gene TRBV20-1; D ambiguous. V lost 3 bases to trimming and J lost 1 base, with 12 bases between them. CDR1 is DFQATT and CDR2 is SNEGSKA in the germline V gene (reference sequence). The CDR3 runs to 14 residues. CDR3 nucleotide sequence: TGCAGTGCTAGTGCCGGGGATGTTAACTATGGCTACACCTTC. Encoded protein: CSASAGDVNYGYTF.

The genes are TRBV20-1 and TRBJ2-7; D is perhaps TRBD2 (7 bases). The CDR3 covers 15 residues. Looked up from germline, CDR1 is DFQATT and CDR2 is SNEGSKA (reference sequence). Between the trimmed V and J ends, which lost 8 bases and 1 base, there was a span of 21 bases. CDR3 sequence (DNA): TGCAGTACCCCCCCCGCGGGGGCGGAATCCTACGAGCAGTACTTC. It specifies CSTPPAGAESYEQYF.

As for this clonotype: A much larger clone sits a single nucleotide away, making a read error possible. The CDR3: CAIKSGQTGIYGYTF. The CDR3 region has the DNA TGTGCCATCAAATCCGGACAGACGGGCATCTATGGCTACACCTTC. This chain joins TRBV28 and TRBJ1-2, with D possibly being TRBD1 (6 bases). This CDR3 contains 15 residues. Trimming stripped 10 bases from V and 4 bases from J, with 22 bases between. The V gene's germline CDR1 is MDHEN and CDR2 SYDVKM.

The V and J genes are TRBV20-1 and TRBJ1-5; D not certain. CDR1 and CDR2 from the germline V gene are DFQATT and SNEGSKA (reference sequence). Trimming cost V 3 bases and J 4 bases, with 13 bases left between them. CDR3 length: 14 amino acids. The CDR3 sequence is CSARKPKENQPQHF. The CDR3 bases are TGCAGTGCTAGGAAGCCCAAGGAGAATCAGCCCCAGCATTTT.

This clonotype was observed many times. V is TRBV29-1 and J is TRBJ2-7; TRBD2 matches 11 bases. The germline V gene has CDR1 SQVTM and CDR2 ANQGSEA. There are 15 residues in the CDR3. Trimming removed 6 bases from V and 3 bases from J; junction bases left unmatched: 10. The CDR3 sequence: CSVPGLAGGRYEQYF. CDR3 nucleotides: TGCAGCGTCCCCGGCCTAGCGGGGGGCCGCTACGAGCAGTACTTC.

The table lists this clonotype with a few counts. Just one base apart from a much larger clone, this may be a read error. The genes are TRBV11-3 and TRBJ1-5; 10 bases match TRBD1. The CDR3 spans 13 residues. Losses at the gene ends were 4 bases for V and 9 bases for J; bases not matched to a gene: 3. Germline CDR1 SGHNT, CDR2 YENEEA. The CDR3 spells CASSYRDRGPQHF. DNA for the CDR3: TGTGCCAGCAGCTATCGGGACAGGGGGCCCCAGCATTTT. The full variable domain, its missing parts supplied by reference TRBV11-3 and TRBJ1-5, is EAGVVQSPRYKIIEKKQPVAFWCNPISGHNTLYWYLQNLGQGPELLIRYENEEAVDDSQLPKDRFSAERLKGVDSTLKIQPAELGDSAVYLCASSYRDRGPQHFGDGTRLSIL.

With respect to this clonotype: Since a much larger clone is just one base distant, this may be a read error. This chain connects TRBV5-1 to TRBJ2-6; D may be TRBD2 (6 bases). The CDR3 extends over 17 amino acids. Germline V lookup: CDR1 SGHRS, CDR2 YFSETQ. The CDR3 loop is CDSSPGAGSSGANVLTF. In nucleotides, the CDR3 is TGCGACAGCAGTCCTGGGGCGGGGAGCTCTGGGGCCAACGTCCTGACTTTC.

This clonotype came up a few times. An end of the junction does not agree with germline; a read error may underlie this. V and J are TRBV4-3 and TRBJ2-6; maybe TRBD1 (5 bases). The CDR3 totals 16 residues. CDR1 is LGHNA and CDR2 is YSLEER in the germline V gene. The CDR3 sequence is CASSQEAMSGANVLIF. In DNA form, the CDR3 reads TGCGCCAGCAGCCAAGAGGCAATGTCTGGGGCCAACGTCCTGATTTTC.

The V call is TRBV29-1, the J call TRBJ2-2; D is perhaps TRBD1 (6 bases). This CDR3 is 13 amino acids long. The V gene's germline CDR1 is SQVTM and CDR2 ANQGSEA. The germline V and J ends were trimmed by 6 bases and 6 bases, with 14 bases remaining between them. Written as DNA, the CDR3 is TGCAGCGTCCCGGGACATGGATCCGGGGAGCTGTTTTTT. It is translated as CSVPGHGSGELFF.

On this clonotype: A single base separates this from a much larger clone, so it may be a read error. The chain recombines TRBV7-9 with TRBJ2-5; TRBD2 agrees at 11 bases. The CDR3 contains 17 residues. CDR1 SEHNR and CDR2 FQNEAQ come from the germline V gene (reference sequence). CDR3 DNA sequence: TGTGCCACCAGCCCGGTAGCGGGAGGGACAGTCCGGGAGACCCAGTACTTC. Its translation: CATSPVAGGTVRETQYF.

This clonotype was detected once. A read error may explain this, as a much larger clone is one base away. The V gene is TRBV12-3 or TRBV12-4, the J gene TRBJ2-3, with D perhaps TRBD2 (6 bases). V was pared by 6 bases and J by 4 bases, with 17 bases between. This CDR3 region has 15 residues. The CDR3 loop reads CASRATRGIPDTQYF. CDR3 DNA: TGTGCCAGCAGGGCGACTAGAGGGATTCCAGATACGCAGTATTTT.

As for this clonotype: The CDR3 ends on some other residue instead of the conserved phenylalanine or tryptophan, so this is likely a read error. The CDR3 DNA follows: TGTACCAGCAAAGAGACCCAGTACTTA. It yields the protein CTSKETQYL. This chain links TRBV6-5 with TRBJ2-5; no reliable D call. Germline assignment: CDR1 MNHEY and CDR2 SVGAGI. The CDR3 sequence is 9 residues long.

A note on this clonotype: A much larger clone differs from this one at a single base, so this may be a read error. The CDR3 ends on some other residue instead of the conserved phenylalanine or tryptophan, so this is likely a read error. V gene TRBV4-2 combines with J gene TRBJ1-5, with a tentative D call TRBD1 (6 bases). Germline values: CDR1 LGHNA, CDR2 YNFKEQ. CDR3 length equals 16 residues. Trimming pared 0 bases from V and 6 bases from J, leaving 15 bases between. CDR3 DNA: TGTGCCAGCAGCCAAGATTTGAGGGGAGGGGGTCAGCCCCAGCATTTG. Translated, it gives CASSQDLRGGGQPQHL.

Remarks on this clonotype: Given a much more abundant clone one base away, this may be a read error. The chain carries TRBV28 and TRBJ2-3; D gene unclear. V dropped 4 bases and J dropped 3 bases, with 14 bases sitting between them. This CDR3 is built from 15 residues. Germline values: CDR1 MDHEN, CDR2 SYDVKM. CDR3 nucleotide sequence: TGTGCCAGCAGTTCCCCCCCTTCCCAGACAGATACGCAGTATTTT. This translates into CASSSPPSQTDTQYF.

Worth noting for this clonotype: One junction end does not reproduce the germline sequence, and a read error may be involved. This chain connects TRBV4-2 to TRBJ2-3, with D possibly matching TRBD2 (5 bases). Germline V gives CDR1 LGHNA, CDR2 YNFKEQ. CDR3 length: 16 residues. The CDR3 loop reads CACRVSGEARTDTQYF. The CDR3 bases are TGTGCCTGCAGAGTATCCGGGGAAGCTCGAACAGATACGCAGTATTTT.

This clonotype showed up just a few times. The V call is TRBV30, the J call TRBJ2-3, with D perhaps matching TRBD1 (6 bases). Germline values: CDR1 GTSNPN, CDR2 SVGIG (reference sequence). The CDR3 consists of 12 residues. Trimming took 1 base from V and 4 from J, leaving 6 bases between them. The CDR3, as DNA: TGTGCCTGGAGTGACAGGGCAGATACGCAGTATTTT. This encodes CAWSDRADTQYF.

This clonotype was observed a handful of times. A single base separates this from a much larger clone, so it may be a read error. The chain carries TRBV30 and TRBJ1-5, with TRBD1 matching over 9 bases. Looked up from germline, CDR1 is GTSNPN and CDR2 is SVGIG (reference sequence). The CDR3 spans 14 residues. CDR3 bases: TGTGCCTGGAGTACCGGGACAGGGATTCAGTCCCAGCATTTT. Translated, it gives CAWSTGTGIQSQHF.

The chain links TRBV20-1 to TRBJ2-3; 9 bases are shared with TRBD2. V trimming: 1 base; J trimming: 4 bases; junction bases outside the gene matches: 6. Germline loops: CDR1 DFQATT, CDR2 SNEGSKA (reference sequence). There are 15 residues in the CDR3. The CDR3 DNA reads TGCAGTGCTAGAGGCCCCCGGACTAGCGCAGATACGCAGTATTTT. It codes for CSARGPRTSADTQYF.

The V gene is TRBV10-1, the J gene TRBJ2-2; D gene ambiguous. CDR3 length: 14 amino acids. The germline V gene has CDR1 WNHNN and CDR2 SYGVQD (reference sequence). The V gene lost 6 bases and the J gene lost 9 bases, with 17 bases spanning the gap. The CDR3 nucleotides are TGCGCCAGCAGAGACTCCTGGATGACCAGGGAGCTGTTTTTT. Protein product: CASRDSWMTRELFF.

This clonotype showed up just a few times. A much larger clone lies a single base off, so this may be a read error. The genes are TRBV11-3 and TRBJ2-1, with a weak D call TRBD2 (7 bases). The CDR3 runs to 14 residues. Germline V lookup: CDR1 SGHNT, CDR2 YENEEA. The CDR3 loop is CTSSLGGGYNEQFF. The CDR3 DNA sequence: TGTACCAGCAGCTTAGGGGGGGGATACAATGAGCAGTTCTTC.

With regard to this clonotype: With a much larger clone just one base away, this may be a read error. The chain links TRBV20-1 to TRBJ2-2, with 10 bases identical to TRBD2. Looked up from germline, CDR1 is DFQATT and CDR2 is SNEGSKA (reference sequence). The CDR3 extends over 15 amino acids. The CDR3 reads CTARTHSGGTGELFF. In DNA, the CDR3 is TGCACTGCTAGAACACATAGCGGGGGGACCGGGGAGCTGTTTTTT.

A word on this clonotype: One junction end does not reproduce the germline sequence, and a read error may be involved. In DNA, the CDR3 is TGTACCAGCTCCAGCGGAGTGTACAATGAGCAGTCCTTC. Amino acids: CTSSSGVYNEQSF. The rearrangement joins TRBV11-3 to TRBJ2-1; the D gene is possibly TRBD2 (5 bases). The CDR3 spans 13 residues. CDR1 is SGHNT and CDR2 is YENEEA in the germline V gene.